Shown below are 25 T cell receptor beta chains from a single sample sequenced in a study of blood T cell repertoires in COVID-19. TCRdb's table, derived via immunoSEQ multiplex PCR, lists solely in-frame clones and lacks some. The sample includes about 20,000 clones, about nine tenths of them seen just once. Sequenced material: peripheral blood. Receptors were obtained from a man aged 45-60 years with active COVID-19.

The J gene is TRBJ2-2, the V gene TRBV5-1; 8 bases map to TRBD2. CDR3 size: 16 residues. Germline lookup yields CDR1 SGHRS and CDR2 YFSETQ. The V segment lost 4 bases and the J segment 4 bases; nucleotides outside the gene matches: 9. As DNA, the CDR3 is TGCGCCAGCAGCCCGCCCCCAGCGGGGGCCACCGGGGAGCTGTTTTTT. It is translated as CASSPPPAGATGELFF.

The chain has TRBV18 and TRBJ2-7, with a weak D call TRBD1 (5 bases). The CDR3 is 14 amino acids. The V end lost 3 bases, the J end lost 4 bases, and 13 bases lay between the germline ends. CDR1 KGHSH and CDR2 LQKENI come from the germline V gene. CDR3 sequence (DNA): TGTGCCAGCTCACCGACTCAGGGATCTTACGAGCAGTACTTC. Its translation: CASSPTQGSYEQYF.

V gene TRBV5-1 combines with J gene TRBJ2-2; D may be TRBD2 (6 bases). This CDR3 has 14 residues. The V end lost 7 bases, the J end lost 5 bases, and 15 bases lay between the germline ends. Germline assignment: CDR1 SGHRS and CDR2 YFSETQ. The DNA for the CDR3 is TGCGCCAGCGTCCGGGGCGCGGGAACCGGGGAGCTGTTTTTT. Protein: CASVRGAGTGELFF. Full variable domain (missing parts from reference TRBV5-1 and TRBJ2-2): KAGVTQTPRYLIKTRGQQVTLSCSPISGHRSVSWYQQTPGQGLQFLFEYFSETQRNKGNFPGRFSGRQFSNSRSEMNVSTLELGDSALYLCASVRGAGTGELFFGEGSRLTVL.

The chain is built from TRBV6-5 and TRBJ1-1; D not resolved. V shed 5 bases and J shed 5 bases, with 9 bases lying between them. The CDR3 consists of 12 residues. Germline V CDR1 and CDR2: MNHEY, SVGAGI. The CDR3 sequence: CASSIRVTEAFF. The DNA of the CDR3 is TGTGCCAGCAGTATACGAGTAACTGAAGCTTTCTTT.

The rearrangement joins TRBV7-9 to TRBJ1-1; 8 nucleotides agree with TRBD1. Germline assignment: CDR1 SEHNR and CDR2 FQNEAQ (reference sequence). This CDR3 spans 14 amino acids. Trimming cost V 1 base and J 8 bases; bases outside gene matches: 6. The CDR3: CASSLGQGATEAFF. The CDR3 nucleotides read TGTGCCAGCAGCTTAGGGCAGGGGGCGACGGAAGCTTTCTTT.

This clone was picked up one time. The chain recombines TRBV5-4 with TRBJ1-1; 9 bases are a match to TRBD1. The CDR3 consists of 17 residues. Germline values: CDR1 SGHNT, CDR2 YYREEE (reference sequence). V shed 9 bases and J 0 bases; nucleotides not matched to a gene: 15. The CDR3 sequence: CAIGNGTGFFLNTEAFF. Written as DNA, the CDR3 is TGTGCCATCGGAAACGGGACAGGGTTTTTTTTGAACACTGAAGCTTTCTTT.

By share of the sample, this clone is medium-sized. The V and J genes are TRBV7-9 and TRBJ1-1; 7 bases are a match to TRBD1. The J segment lost 1 base and the V segment lost 2 bases, leaving 7 bases of the junction unmatched. The CDR3 extends over 16 amino acids. Germline CDR1 reads SEHNR; CDR2 reads FQNEAQ (reference sequence). CDR3 amino acids: CASSLSFGTANTEAFF. CDR3 nucleotide sequence: TGTGCCAGCAGCTTATCGTTTGGGACAGCGAACACTGAAGCTTTCTTT. Complete variable domain (other parts from reference TRBV7-9 and TRBJ1-1): DTGVSQNPRHKITKRGQNVTFRCDPISEHNRLYWYRQTLGQGPEFLTYFQNEAQLEKSRLLSDRFSAERPKGSFSTLEIQRTEQGDSAMYLCASSLSFGTANTEAFFGQGTRLTVV.

The V call is TRBV7-9, the J call TRBJ1-2, with TRBD1 as a possible D gene (6 bases). This CDR3 is built from 13 residues. From germline, CDR1 is SEHNR and CDR2 FQNEAQ (reference sequence). Trimming left V 5 bases short and J 7 bases short, with 14 bases between. The CDR3, as DNA: TGTGCCAGCAGCCTCCTTACAGGGCTTGGCTACACCTTC. It specifies CASSLLTGLGYTF.

This sequence joins TRBV30 and TRBJ2-1; 7 positions match TRBD2. The germline gives CDR1 GTSNPN, CDR2 SVGIG (reference sequence). CDR3 length equals 13 residues. J gave up 9 bases and V 1 base, and 6 bases lay outside the gene matches. As DNA, the CDR3 is TGTGCCTGGAGTGCCGGACTAGAGGGTGAGCAGTTCTTC. It translates to CAWSAGLEGEQFF.

The chain uses TRBV2 and TRBJ1-1; D remains ambiguous. There are 13 residues in the CDR3. Trimming removed 4 bases at V and 3 bases at J, with 9 bases between. Germline loops: CDR1 SNHLY, CDR2 FYNNEI. CDR3 sequence reads: CASSVMRDTEAFF. DNA for the CDR3: TGTGCCAGCAGTGTTATGAGGGACACTGAAGCTTTCTTT.

CDR3 in DNA: TGTGCCAGCAGCTCAACGCCGGTTAGCTATGGCTACACCTTC. Its protein is CASSSTPVSYGYTF. The gene calls are TRBV6-5 and TRBJ1-2, with D unresolved. CDR3 length: 14 residues. In germline, CDR1 is MNHEY, CDR2 SVGAGI. V lost 6 bases and J 4 bases, leaving 15 bases between the germline ends.

The CDR3 region is CASSPLKETQYF. CDR3 bases: TGTGCCAGCAGCCCCCTAAAAGAGACCCAGTACTTC. The chain is built from TRBV3-1 (or the pseudogene TRBV3-2) and TRBJ2-5, with D uncertain. Germline values: CDR1 LGHDT, CDR2 YNNKEL (reference sequence). V was pared by 4 bases and J by 3 bases, with 6 bases between. The CDR3 contains 12 residues.

The V and J genes are TRBV7-9 and TRBJ2-1; 8 nucleotides agree with TRBD2. The CDR3 runs to 17 residues. CDR1 is SEHNR and CDR2 is FQNEAQ in the germline V gene (reference sequence). Unmatched junction bases numbered 11, after V lost 4 bases and J lost 3 bases. In DNA form, the CDR3 reads TGTGCCAGCAGCTCCCGGTGGGGCGGGGGGTTCTACAATGAGCAGTTCTTC. Translating gives CASSSRWGGGFYNEQFF.

The J gene is TRBJ2-7, the V gene TRBV7-8; TRBD1 matches at 9 bases. The CDR3 runs 16 residues. Germline trimming cut 2 bases from V and 5 bases from J; bases unmatched to any gene: 10. Germline values: CDR1 SGHVS, CDR2 FQNEAQ. For the CDR3, the DNA is TGTGCCAGCAGCTTACCTCGGGGACAGGGTGTCGACGAGCAGTACTTC. This translates into CASSLPRGQGVDEQYF. Full variable domain (rest looked up from reference TRBV7-8 and TRBJ2-7): GAGVSQSPRYKVAKRGQDVALRCDPISGHVSLFWYQQALGQGPEFLTYFQNEAQLDKSGLPSDRFFAERPEGSVSTLKIQRTQQEDSAVYLCASSLPRGQGVDEQYFGPGTRLTVT.

The chain is built from TRBV5-4 and TRBJ2-1; 13 bases agree with TRBD2. Trimming at V came to 5 bases and at J to 5 bases, leaving 7 bases not matched to a gene. Looked up from germline, CDR1 is SGHNT and CDR2 is YYREEE (reference sequence). CDR3 size: 16 residues. DNA for the CDR3: TGTGCCAGCAGGACCGGGACTAGCGGGGTTCACAATGAGCAGTTCTTC. This gives the protein CASRTGTSGVHNEQFF.

This chain links TRBV24-1 with TRBJ2-1; a possible D gene is TRBD1 (5 bases). Per germline, CDR1 KGHDR and CDR2 SFDVKD. The CDR3 totals 16 residues. Trimming pared 3 bases from V and 8 bases from J, leaving 19 bases between. The CDR3 region is CATSDARQTGLHEQFF. In DNA form, the CDR3 reads TGTGCCACCAGTGATGCCCGACAAACAGGCCTCCATGAGCAGTTCTTC.

A few counts support this clone. V gene TRBV18 combines with J gene TRBJ2-6; D perhaps matches TRBD1 (6 bases). V was pared by 8 bases and J by 2 bases, with 10 bases between. CDR1 and CDR2 from the germline V gene are KGHSH and LQKENI. This CDR3 is built from 14 residues. The CDR3 sequence is CASIQGPGANVLTF. As DNA, the CDR3 is TGTGCCAGCATACAGGGTCCTGGGGCCAACGTCCTGACTTTC.

The CDR3 is CASSLASQGRDGYTF. The CDR3 bases are TGTGCCAGCAGCTTAGCGAGTCAGGGTCGGGATGGCTACACCTTC. The rearrangement uses TRBV7-2 and TRBJ1-2; TRBD1 is a possible D gene (5 bases). This CDR3 has 15 residues. Germline CDR1 is SGHTA and CDR2 is FQGNSA. V lost 0 bases, J lost 6 bases, and 14 bases lay in between.

The gene calls are TRBV10-2 and TRBJ1-1; 9 bases align to TRBD1. The germline gives CDR1 WSHSY, CDR2 SAAADI. This CDR3 comprises 13 residues. The trim removed 6 bases at V and 3 bases at J, leaving 2 bases unmatched. The CDR3 spells CASSRTGDTEAFF. The CDR3 coding sequence is TGCGCCAGCAGCAGGACAGGGGACACTGAAGCTTTCTTT.

This clone was found once. The chain couples TRBV4-2 to TRBJ2-7; D perhaps matches TRBD2 (6 bases). Per the germline V gene, CDR1 is LGHNA and CDR2 is YNFKEQ. The CDR3 runs to 14 residues. V lost 4 bases to trimming and J lost 0 bases, with 10 bases between them. The CDR3 here is CASSPLGGSYEQYF. For the CDR3, the DNA is TGTGCCAGCAGCCCCCTCGGGGGCTCCTACGAGCAGTACTTC.

This chain connects TRBV19 to TRBJ2-7; D is ambiguous. The CDR3 extends over 15 amino acids. Per germline, CDR1 LNHDA and CDR2 SQIVND (reference sequence). Trimming took off 3 bases at V and 6 bases at J, with 18 bases between the two ends. This chain's CDR3 is CASSIYSGLGSEQYF. CDR3 nucleotides: TGTGCCAGTAGTATCTACAGTGGCCTTGGTAGCGAGCAGTACTTC.

The rearrangement uses TRBV30 and TRBJ1-4; 10 nucleotides match TRBD1. The germline CDR1 and CDR2 sequences are GTSNPN and SVGIG (reference sequence). J was trimmed by 8 bases and V by 2 bases; bases with no gene match: 8. The CDR3 covers 15 residues. The CDR3 DNA follows: TGTGCCTGGAGTTCCGGACAGGGGGATAAGGAAAAACTGTTTTTT. It codes for CAWSSGQGDKEKLFF. The complete variable domain, with remaining parts taken from reference TRBV30 and TRBJ1-4, reads SQTIHQWPATLVQPVGSPLSLECTVEGTSNPNLYWYRQAAGRGLQLLFYSVGIGQISSEVPQNLSASRPQDRQFILSSKKLLLSDSGFYLCAWSSGQGDKEKLFFGSGTQLSVL.

The rearrangement uses TRBV7-2 and TRBJ2-5; 12 bases align to TRBD2. The germline V gene encodes CDR1 SGHTA and CDR2 FQGNSA. Losses at the gene ends were 5 bases for V and 2 bases for J; bases not matched to a gene: 3. The CDR3 is 15 residues long. CDR3 residues: CASSLGTSGQETQYF. The CDR3 coding sequence is TGTGCCAGCAGCCTAGGGACTAGCGGGCAAGAGACCCAGTACTTC. The full variable domain, rest sourced from reference TRBV7-2 and TRBJ2-5, is GAGVSQSPSNKVTEKGKDVELRCDPISGHTALYWYRQSLGQGLEFLIYFQGNSAPDKSGLPSDRFSAERTGGSVSTLTIQRTQQEDSAVYLCASSLGTSGQETQYFGPGTRLLVL.

The rearrangement links TRBV10-3 to TRBJ1-6; 11 bases are shared with TRBD1. This CDR3 is built from 14 residues. The V gene end was trimmed by 4 bases and the J gene end by 10 bases; junction bases not matched to a gene: 3. Per the germline V gene, CDR1 is ENHRY and CDR2 is SYGVKD. CDR3 residues: CAISVRDRGSPLHF. CDR3 DNA sequence: TGTGCCATCAGTGTCCGGGACAGGGGGTCACCCCTCCACTTT.

The chain couples TRBV11-2 to TRBJ2-7; D is possibly TRBD1 (5 bases). The CDR3 is 13 amino acids. Germline lookup yields CDR1 SGHAT and CDR2 FQNNGV. V was pared by 1 base and J by 4 bases, with 8 bases between. DNA of the CDR3: TGTGCCAGCAGCTTAGCGGCAGGGTACGAGCAGTACTTC. This translates into CASSLAAGYEQYF.